A selection of T cell receptor beta chains follows, all from one sample in a study of cytomegalovirus exposure and HLA in healthy donors. The repertoire was sequenced with immunoSEQ multiplex PCR; TCRdb's copy has only in-frame clones and lacks some. The specimen's table records about 160,000 clones. Sample: PBMCs. The receptors shown here come from a woman aged 60-75 years in good health and CMV-seronegative. Each CDR3 is given with its conserved first and last residue. Each record gives: V gene, J gene, D gene, CDR3 DNA, CDR3 protein. The D gene is left open where the match is weak.

>TRBV5-4|TRBJ2-7|TRBD2
TGTGCCAGCAGCTTCGGGGTAGCGGGGTCCTACGAGCAGTACTTC
CASSFGVAGSYEQYF
>TRBV2|TRBJ2-7|TRBD1
TGTGCCAGCAGTGAATTAGACAGGGCACAGTACTTC
CASSELDRAQYF
>TRBV6-1|TRBJ1-2|.
TGTGCCAGCAGTGAAGCTGACAGCTATGGCTACACCTTC
CASSEADSYGYTF
>TRBV5-5|TRBJ2-1|.
TGTGCCAGCAGCTGGGACATCAATACTGAGCAGTTCTTC
CASSWDINTEQFF
>TRBV7-9|TRBJ1-4|TRBD1
TGTGCCAGCAGCCCACGCGGGACAGGGAGGGTAGCTAATGAAAAACTGTTTTTT
CASSPRGTGRVANEKLFF
>TRBV29-1|TRBJ1-2|TRBD1
TGCAGCGTGGGGACAGGGTATGGCTACACCTTC
CSVGTGYGYTF
>TRBV10-1|TRBJ2-1|.
TGCGCCAGCAGCGAGGGCCGACTGGGAGAGTCGCAGCAGTTCTTC
CASSEGRLGESQQFF
>TRBV18|TRBJ2-2|.
TGTGCCAGCTCACCTCCGACAGGACGAAACACCGGGGAGCTGTTTTTT
CASSPPTGRNTGELFF
>TRBV6-5|TRBJ1-3|.
TGTGCCAGCAGTTACGCCACGGGGGCTGGAAACACCATATATTTT
CASSYATGAGNTIYF
>TRBV5-1|TRBJ2-7|TRBD2
TGCGCCAGCAGCTTGCTGACTAGCGGGAGGGTAATGTACTTC
CASSLLTSGRVMYF
>TRBV25-1|TRBJ2-2|.
TGTGCCAGCAGTGCTCCCTACGGAGGAGCCGGGGAGCTGTTTTTT
CASSAPYGGAGELFF
>TRBV19|TRBJ2-5|.
TGTGCCAGTACCGTTACCCAAGGTGGGGAGCAGTACTTC
CASTVTQGGEQYF
>TRBV7-3|TRBJ1-1|.
TGTGCCAGCAGCATCAGGGGCGACACTGAAGCTTTCTTT
CASSIRGDTEAFF
>TRBV27|TRBJ2-7|.
TGTGCCAGCAGTTTACCCGGACACTACGAGCAGTACTTC
CASSLPGHYEQYF
>TRBV5-1|TRBJ1-1|.
TGCGCCAGCAGCCCCGGTATGAACACTGAAGCTTTCTTT
CASSPGMNTEAFF
>TRBV27|TRBJ1-6|.
TGTGCCAGTCGATCTGAGGCAGCTAGCCGTAATTCACCCCTCCACTTT
CASRSEAASRNSPLHF
>TRBV7-9|TRBJ1-3|TRBD1
TGTGCCAGCAGCCAGTCGCGGGGACAGGAAAACACCATATATTTT
CASSQSRGQENTIYF
>TRBV14|TRBJ2-5|TRBD2
TGTGCCAGCAGCCAACACTCCGGGACTAGCGGGAGACGAGAGACCCAGTACTTC
CASSQHSGTSGRRETQYF
>TRBV4-3|TRBJ2-7|.
TGCGCCAGCAGCCGCGACAGGTTGGCCTACGAGCAGTACTTC
CASSRDRLAYEQYF
>TRBV19|TRBJ1-1|.
TGTGCCAGTAAGAGAGAAGTGAACACTGAAGCTTTCTTT
CASKREVNTEAFF
>TRBV11-2|TRBJ2-2|.
TGTGCCAGCAGTTCTCTTCGACTACCCACCGGGGAGCTGTTTTTT
CASSSLRLPTGELFF
>TRBV4-3|TRBJ2-7|TRBD2
TGCGCCAGCAGCTACGGACTAGCGGGGACCTACGAGCAGTACTTC
CASSYGLAGTYEQYF
>TRBV19|TRBJ1-5|.
TGTGCCAGTAGTATCAAACAGCTACAGCATTTT
CASSIKQLQHF
>TRBV6-6|TRBJ2-2|.
TGTGCCAGCAGTCACAACAGGGTTTCGGGGGAGCTGTTTTTT
CASSHNRVSGELFF
>TRBV25-1|TRBJ2-1|TRBD2
TGTGCCAGCAGTGCCGCGACTAGCGGGAGGATTTGGTACAATGAGCAGTTCTTC
CASSAATSGRIWYNEQFF
>TRBV6-4|TRBJ1-1|.
TGTGCCAGCAGCCTGGCCCCTAACACTGAAGCTTTCTTT
CASSLAPNTEAFF
>TRBV27|TRBJ2-3|.
TGTGCCAGCAGTAGCGCTCCCACAGATACGCAGTATTTT
CASSSAPTDTQYF
>TRBV18|TRBJ2-7|.
TGTGCCAGCTCACCACCGGGACAAGCCTACGAGCAGTACTTC
CASSPPGQAYEQYF
>TRBV7-8|TRBJ1-2|.
TGTGCCAGCAGCTTAGCCGGGAAGAAGGATGGCTACACCTTC
CASSLAGKKDGYTF
>TRBV29-1|TRBJ2-2|TRBD2
TGCAGCGTTGTGGGTAGCGGGAGGGACGGGGAGCTGTTTTTT
CSVVGSGRDGELFF
>TRBV23-1|TRBJ2-7|TRBD1
TGCGCCAGCAGTCAATTAAGGACAGGAAGGTACGAGCAGTACTTC
CASSQLRTGRYEQYF
>TRBV2|TRBJ2-7|TRBD1
TGTGCCAGCAGGGGGTGGCCGGGACAGGGGGTGGACGAGCAGTACTTC
CASRGWPGQGVDEQYF
>TRBV18|TRBJ1-1|TRBD1
TGTGCCAGCTCACCACTTGTACAGGGGCTCGGGAACACTGAAGCTTTCTTT
CASSPLVQGLGNTEAFF
>TRBV18|TRBJ2-7|.
TGTGCCAGCTCACCAAGGCAGGATGGTGACGAGCAGTACTTC
CASSPRQDGDEQYF
>TRBV4-3|TRBJ2-7|TRBD2
TGCGCCAGCAGCCCCGGGGGAGGGAGATTCTACGAGCAGTACTTC
CASSPGGGRFYEQYF
>TRBV7-9|TRBJ2-3|TRBD1
TGTGCCAGCAGCTTAACAGGGGGCAGCACAGATACGCAGTATTTT
CASSLTGGSTDTQYF
>TRBV7-6|TRBJ1-3|.
TGTGCCAGCAGCCCTCTCTCTGGAAACACCATATATTTT
CASSPLSGNTIYF
>TRBV9|TRBJ1-3|.
TGTGCCAGCAGTAGACAGAGCTCTGGAAACACCATATATTTT
CASSRQSSGNTIYF
>TRBV6-5|TRBJ2-7|.
TGTGCCAGCAGTTACTTCGGGGGGCTCCGCGAGCAGTACTTC
CASSYFGGLREQYF
>TRBV5-6|TRBJ1-2|TRBD1
TGTGCCAGCAGCTTCTGGCAGGGGGTCGATGGCTACACCTTC
CASSFWQGVDGYTF
>TRBV2|TRBJ1-2|TRBD1
TGTGCCAGCAGTCCCGGGGCAGGGGGGAACTATGGCTACACCTTC
CASSPGAGGNYGYTF
>TRBV7-2|TRBJ2-2|TRBD1
TGTGCCAGCAGTAAAGGACAGGGAGGCAGAATGGTACGAGAGCTGTTTTTT
CASSKGQGGRMVRELFF
>TRBV10-1|TRBJ2-7|TRBD1
TGCGCCAGCGGGGGGACAGGGGACTACGAGCAGTACTTC
CASGGTGDYEQYF
>TRBV5-1|TRBJ1-1|.
TGCGCCAGCAGCTCAACTGTGGGGGGGGGCAACACTGAAGCTTTCTTT
CASSSTVGGGNTEAFF
>TRBV27|TRBJ2-2|TRBD2
TGTGCCAGCAGTTCAAACCCTGGGACTAGCGGGATGAACACCGGGGAGCTGTTTTTT
CASSSNPGTSGMNTGELFF